This is a list of T cell receptor beta chains from one sample in a study of prognosis after radiotherapy for stage I lung cancer. TCRdb itself ran the multiplex PCR reads through MiXCR, one entry per CDR3 protein. The profile shows 13,000 to 15,000 distinct CDR3 sequences, roughly 50% of them singletons. This material consisted of PBMCs, taken before or after stereotactic body radiation therapy (not recorded which). The receptor set was obtained from a donor of 50 years or more with non-small cell lung cancer. Both conserved end residues are part of each CDR3. Each record gives: CDR3 DNA, CDR3 protein, CDR3 length, J gene, D gene, clone size, V gene. A D gene is named only where the DNA matches it firmly. Size tells how often a clone was seen (once, few, many) or the class of an expanded clone, and some rows leave it out.

TGTGCCAGCAAAAGGGGAGGCAGTCCCCCTTTATATGGCTACACCTTC,CASKRGGSPPLYGYTF,16,TRBJ1-2,-,-,TRBV28
TGTGCCAGCGGGGCAGGGACTTCACCCCTCCACTTT,CASGAGTSPLHF,12,TRBJ1-6,-,-,TRBV2
TGTGCCAGCAGTGACTCAGCAGGGGGCTACACTGAAGCTTTCTTT,CASSDSAGGYTEAFF,15,TRBJ1-1,TRBD1,many,TRBV6-2/TRBV6-3
TGTGCCAGCAGTGCGGTACCAACCGGGGAGCTGTTTTTT,CASSAVPTGELFF,13,TRBJ2-2,-,medium-sized,TRBV6-1
TGTGCCAGCAGTCCACGTGGACAGGGCCTTGGGACCCAGTACTTC,CASSPRGQGLGTQYF,15,TRBJ2-5,TRBD1,many,TRBV12-3/TRBV12-4
TGTGCCAGCAGCCGACAGGCAGGGTACGAGCAGTACTTC,CASSRQAGYEQYF,13,TRBJ2-7,-,-,TRBV12-3/TRBV12-4
TGTGCCAGCAGCTTAGCGGGGACAGGGACCAGCGAGCAGTACTTC,CASSLAGTGTSEQYF,15,TRBJ2-7,TRBD1,-,TRBV7-8
TGCAGTGCCACAGGACTAGCTGTGGATACGCAGTATTTT,CSATGLAVDTQYF,13,TRBJ2-3,TRBD2,many,TRBV20-1
TGTGCCAGCAGCGTAGGGGACGAAAGCACAGATACGCAGTATTTT,CASSVGDESTDTQYF,15,TRBJ2-3,-,many,TRBV9
TGTGCCAGCAGCTTAAGGAAGGGGGCCTCTAATGAAAAACTGTTTTTT,CASSLRKGASNEKLFF,16,TRBJ1-4,TRBD1,medium-sized,TRBV7-2
TGTGCCAGCAGAGAGACAGTCTCTGGAAACACCATATATTTT,CASRETVSGNTIYF,14,TRBJ1-3,-,-,TRBV2
TGCAGCGTCGGGAATGATGCGGCCGGGGAGCTGTTTTTT,CSVGNDAAGELFF,13,TRBJ2-2,-,many,TRBV29-1
TGTGCCTGGAGTCCGACTAGCGGGCGCACAGATACGCAGTATTTT,CAWSPTSGRTDTQYF,15,TRBJ2-3,TRBD2,many,TRBV30
TGCAGTGCTAGGTCGCAGGGGATTCACAATGAGCAGTTCTTC,CSARSQGIHNEQFF,14,TRBJ2-1,-,many,TRBV20-1
TGCAGTGCCAAGACGTGGGGGAACACTGAAGCTTTCTTT,CSAKTWGNTEAFF,13,TRBJ1-1,-,many,TRBV20-1
TGTGCCAGCAGCTTTACCCCGGGGGCTTATGGCTACACCTTC,CASSFTPGAYGYTF,14,TRBJ1-2,-,-,TRBV7-8
TGTGCCAGCAGTTTAGTGACAGGGGGCCTCTATGGCTACACCTTC,CASSLVTGGLYGYTF,15,TRBJ1-2,TRBD1,medium-sized,TRBV27
TGTGCCAGCAGGGGGAAAGGCCTGCGGGGAATGAAAACTGAAGCTTTCTTT,CASRGKGLRGMKTEAFF,17,TRBJ1-1,-,-,TRBV27
TGTGCCAGTAGTAGGGAGGGGCTAGCGGTGAGCTCCTACAATGATCAGTTCTTC,CASSREGLAVSSYNDQFF,18,TRBJ2-1,TRBD2,-,TRBV19
TGTGCCAGCAGGGCAGCTAACTATGGCTACACCTTC,CASRAANYGYTF,12,TRBJ1-2,-,-,TRBV6-2/TRBV6-3
TGTGCCAGCAGTTTCGCATGGCAGGGCAGGGAGAACACTGAAGCTTTCTTT,CASSFAWQGRENTEAFF,17,TRBJ1-1,-,many,TRBV28
TGTGCCAGCACCGACGGGGGGGACAGAGTTCGCCCGATGAATAGCAATCAGCCCCAGCATTTT,CASTDGGDRVRPMNSNQPQHF,21,TRBJ1-5,TRBD1,many,TRBV12-3/TRBV12-4
TGTGCCAGCAGTGGGGCGAGCGCACCGAACACCGGGGAGCTGTTTTTT,CASSGASAPNTGELFF,16,TRBJ2-2,-,-,TRBV6-2/TRBV6-3
TGTGCCAGCAGCCAAGATCGCCCGACTAGCGGGGGGAACACAGATACGCAGTATTTT,CASSQDRPTSGGNTDTQYF,19,TRBJ2-3,TRBD2,many,TRBV4-2
TGTGCCAGCGGCCGGACAGGGCCAGGTCAGCCCCAGCATTTT,CASGRTGPGQPQHF,14,TRBJ1-5,TRBD1,-,TRBV3-1
TGTGCCTGGAACGGGGTCAACTATGGCTACACCTTC,CAWNGVNYGYTF,12,TRBJ1-2,-,-,TRBV30
TGTGCCAGCAGTAGACAGAGGCCCTACGAGCAGTACTTC,CASSRQRPYEQYF,13,TRBJ2-7,-,-,TRBV6-2/TRBV6-3
TGTGCCAGCAGCCGGGACCCAACTACTCTAGCGGCATACTCCTACGAGCAGTACTTC,CASSRDPTTLAAYSYEQYF,19,TRBJ2-7,TRBD2,many,TRBV5-6
TGTGCCAGCAGACGGACAGGGGGCCCAAACACTGAAGCTTTCTTT,CASRRTGGPNTEAFF,15,TRBJ1-1,TRBD1,-,TRBV6-1
TGTGCCACCAGTGCGGGACCGCACGACGGAATTTCCTACGAGCAGTACTTC,CATSAGPHDGISYEQYF,17,TRBJ2-7,-,many,TRBV24-1
TGTGCCAGCAGCTTGGATCAAGCTAACTATGGCTACACCTTC,CASSLDQANYGYTF,14,TRBJ1-2,-,once,TRBV12-3/TRBV12-4
TGTGCCAGCAGCGTAGCGGTTGAGGGAGGGCACGTCGATGAGCAGTTCTTC,CASSVAVEGGHVDEQFF,17,TRBJ2-1,TRBD2,many,TRBV9
TGTGCCAGCAGCGTACAGGGATACACAGATACGCAGTATTTT,CASSVQGYTDTQYF,14,TRBJ2-3,-,many,TRBV9
TGTGCCATCAGCCTCGACAGCCTGGTGGGCACAGATACGCAGTATTTT,CAISLDSLVGTDTQYF,16,TRBJ2-3,-,-,TRBV6-2/TRBV6-3
TGTGCCAGCAGCGGCGCCAGGGATGGGGGCACAGATACGCAGTATTTT,CASSGARDGGTDTQYF,16,TRBJ2-3,-,many,TRBV7-2
TGTGCCAGCAGCAAGGACAGAGCTAACTATGGCTACACCTTC,CASSKDRANYGYTF,14,TRBJ1-2,-,many,TRBV5-5
TGTGCCAGCAGCCTTAGATTAGCCGGAGCCTACGAGCAGTACTTC,CASSLRLAGAYEQYF,15,TRBJ2-7,-,-,TRBV3-1
TGTGCCAGTAGCACCGGGACTAGCGGGACCTCGTTCTTC,CASSTGTSGTSFF,13,TRBJ2-1,TRBD2,few,TRBV19
TGCAGCGTAAGAAGACAGGGAGGTAGCTACGAGCAGTACTTC,CSVRRQGGSYEQYF,14,TRBJ2-7,-,many,TRBV29-1
TGTGCCAGCAGCTTAGTTGCCAATGAGCAGTTCTTC,CASSLVANEQFF,12,TRBJ2-1,-,-,TRBV7-8
TGTGCCAGTTCTAGACTCAGCGGGGTTGCTGTAGAGCAGTACTTC,CASSRLSGVAVEQYF,15,TRBJ2-7,TRBD2,many,TRBV19
TGTAGCGCCCGGGACAAGTTCAGCTATGGCTACACCTTC,CSARDKFSYGYTF,13,TRBJ1-2,-,few,TRBV29-1
TGTGCCAGCAGTTATGGACTTTCTGGAAACACCATATATTTT,CASSYGLSGNTIYF,14,TRBJ1-3,-,many,TRBV7-9
TGTGCCAGCAGCTTCACAGGGGTAGCCAAAAACATTCAGTACTTC,CASSFTGVAKNIQYF,15,TRBJ2-4,TRBD1,-,TRBV7-9
TGTGCCAGCAGAATTGGGCAGCCCTCCTACGAGCAGTACTTC,CASRIGQPSYEQYF,14,TRBJ2-7,-,-,TRBV6-2/TRBV6-3
TGTGCCAGTAGTAAAGGCAACAGGGAGAGATCTGAAGCTTTCTTT,CASSKGNRERSEAFF,15,TRBJ1-1,-,once,TRBV19
TGTGCCACCCGTAAGGAGGAGACCGGGGAGCTGTTTTTT,CATRKEETGELFF,13,TRBJ2-2,-,-,TRBV25-1
TGTGCCACCTCCCGGCCAAGGGTGGCCAAAAACATTCAGTACTTC,CATSRPRVAKNIQYF,15,TRBJ2-4,-,many,TRBV24-1